The 2 T cell receptor beta chains reported below all come from one sample, sequenced in a study of PD-L1 blockade in urothelial cancer. Sequencing used immunoSEQ multiplex PCR; TCRdb keeps in-frame clones, though not all of them. The repertoire holds more than 40,000 clones, roughly 85% seen once, with more than 12% in the top ten. Time point of the sample: peripheral blood 6 weeks after treatment start. Source: PBMCs, taken around atezolizumab (anti-PD-L1) treatment. The receptors were sampled from a man aged 55-75 years with urothelial cancer.

The chain uses TRBV25-1 and TRBJ2-5; 10 nucleotides line up with TRBD1. The CDR3 is 16 residues long. The germline CDR1 and CDR2 sequences are MGHDK and SYGVNS. V trimming: 1 base; J trimming: 5 bases; junction bases outside the gene matches: 7. Here the CDR3 DNA reads TGTGCCAGCAGTGAATTTGGGACAGGGGTTCAGGAGACCCAGTACTTC. Translated: CASSEFGTGVQETQYF.

The chain carries TRBV10-3 and TRBJ1-1; 8 positions agree with TRBD1. From germline, CDR1 is ENHRY and CDR2 SYGVKD. Trimming at V came to 6 bases and at J to 4 bases, leaving 7 bases not matched to a gene. The CDR3 covers 14 residues. The CDR3 sequence: CAIRLTGEVTEAFF. The CDR3 DNA sequence: TGTGCCATCAGATTGACAGGGGAGGTCACTGAAGCTTTCTTT.